This TCR beta chain was identified in a study of OX40 agonist ivuxolimab in advanced cancers. Overall study: Earlier treatment with anti-PD-1, anti-PD-L1 or anti-CTLA-4 was permitted, and around 43% had received some.

Generated by immunoSEQ multiplex PCR, the TCRdb table keeps only in-frame clones and is missing some. The table lists 21,000 or so clones, about 73% of them singletons. Of note for this clone: The antigen is undetermined.

General observations from the study: Among the lowest levels of clonal expansion were found in partial responders at 0.1-3.0 mg/kg. Averaging showed that CD8+ T cells had more expanded clones than CD4+ did.

The sample consisted of CD4+ or CD8+ T cells sorted from blood, taken in a trial of the OX40 agonist ivuxolimab. The clonotype comes from an adult with an advanced solid tumor such as melanoma, head and neck, liver or kidney cancer.

The CDR3 nucleotides read TGTGCCTGGAGTGTACTGAGAACCGGGGAGCTGTTTTTT. Amino acids: CAWSVLRTGELFF. The rearrangement joins TRBV30 to TRBJ2-2; D gene uncertain. The length of the CDR3 is 13 residues. V dropped 0 bases and J dropped 5 bases, with 7 bases sitting between them. Germline loops: CDR1 GTSNPN, CDR2 SVGIG (reference sequence).